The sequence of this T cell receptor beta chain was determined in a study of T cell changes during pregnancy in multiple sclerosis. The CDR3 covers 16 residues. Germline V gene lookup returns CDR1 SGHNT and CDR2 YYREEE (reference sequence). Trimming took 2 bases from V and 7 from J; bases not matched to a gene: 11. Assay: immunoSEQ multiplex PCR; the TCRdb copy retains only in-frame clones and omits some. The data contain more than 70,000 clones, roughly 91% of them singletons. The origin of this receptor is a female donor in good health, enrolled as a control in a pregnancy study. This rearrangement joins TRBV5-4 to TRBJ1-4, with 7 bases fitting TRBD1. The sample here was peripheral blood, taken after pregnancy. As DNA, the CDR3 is TGTGCCAGCAGCTTTGGGCCCGAGGGGGCTGGTGAAAAACTGTTTTTT. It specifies CASSFGPEGAGEKLFF.